One and the same sample provided the 8 T cell receptor beta chains below, sequenced in a study of immune heterogeneity within non-small cell lung tumors. The TCR beta CDR3 region underwent multiplex PCR amplification with 32 V and 13 J primers. TCRdb redid the calling of the multiplex PCR reads with MiXCR, one entry per CDR3 protein. The data hold fewer than 14,000 distinct CDR3 sequences, with nearly 30% observed a single time. Template input, which was bulk tumor genomic DNA, totaled roughly 600 ng per sample. Every primary tumor yielded several biopsies, spaced far apart, that were taken during surgery. Before undergoing curative surgery, patients had newly diagnosed non-small cell lung cancer that was untreated. Material: lung tumor tissue. The source of these receptors is a woman aged 50 to 60 with non-small cell lung cancer.

This clonotype is medium-sized (0.01 to 0.1%) within its sample. The chain links TRBV30 to TRBJ1-2; TRBD1 might be the D (5 bases). This CDR3 contains 16 residues. CDR1 and CDR2 (germline): GTSNPN, SVGIG (reference sequence). The V gene lost 6 bases and the J gene lost 5 bases, with 25 bases spanning the gap. For the CDR3, the DNA is TGTGCCTGCCTTAAAGGGGACTCTCCTTTGTCTTATGGCTACACCTTC. It encodes CACLKGDSPLSYGYTF.

This clonotype qualifies as medium-sized. The J gene is TRBJ1-5, the V gene TRBV18; D gene ambiguous. Per the germline V gene, CDR1 is KGHSH and CDR2 is LQKENI. The CDR3 loop spans 13 amino acids. Trimming removed 2 bases from V and 7 bases from J, with 9 bases in between. Here the CDR3 DNA reads TGTGCCAGCTCACCAGGGGTCGACCAGCCCCAGCATTTT. It encodes CASSPGVDQPQHF.

The table lists this clonotype with a count of one. A much larger clone differs from this one at a single base, so this may be a read error. The V gene is TRBV19, the J gene TRBJ2-7; D perhaps matches TRBD2 (5 bases). CDR1 and CDR2 from the germline V gene are LNHDA and SQIVND (reference sequence). The ends were cut back, 4 bases at V and 0 bases at J, with 10 bases in the middle. CDR3 length: 14 amino acids. CDR3 loop: CASSNGESSYEQYF. Written as DNA, the CDR3 is TGTGCCAGTAGTAACGGGGAAAGCTCCTACGAGCAGTACTTC. Together with reference TRBV19 and TRBJ2-7, the CDR3 gives the full variable domain: DGGITQSPKYLFRKEGQNVTLSCEQNLNHDAMYWYRQDPGQGLRLIYYSQIVNDFQKGDIAEGYSVSREKKESFPLTVTSAQKNPTAFYLCASSNGESSYEQYFGPGTRLTVT.

By frequency in the sample, this clonotype is medium-sized. This chain links TRBV20-1 with TRBJ1-6, with D hard to call. Germline CDR1 is DFQATT and CDR2 is SNEGSKA (reference sequence). CDR3 length equals 13 residues. V gave up 2 bases and J gave up 7 bases, with 9 bases separating them. In DNA form, the CDR3 reads TGCAGTGCTAGACCGACACAAAATTCACCCCTCCACTTT. Translated, it gives CSARPTQNSPLHF.

On this clonotype itself: A clone one base away is much larger, so this may be a read error. The V call is TRBV10-3, the J call TRBJ1-2; D not certain. The CDR3 runs to 14 residues. Between the trimmed V and J ends, which lost 1 base and 6 bases, there was a span of 12 bases. Germline lookup yields CDR1 ENHRY and CDR2 SYGVKD. CDR3 DNA sequence: TGTGCCATCAGTGAGTTCGTGGGATCCCATGGCTACACCTTC. Encoded protein: CAISEFVGSHGYTF.

By share of the sample, this clonotype is medium-sized (0.01 to 0.1%). This chain links TRBV19 with TRBJ2-6; D is ambiguous. Germline CDR1 LNHDA, CDR2 SQIVND (reference sequence). CDR3 length: 13 amino acids. V dropped 5 bases and J dropped 3 bases, with 5 bases sitting between them. CDR3 protein: CASSWGGANVLTF. The CDR3 DNA sequence: TGTGCCAGTAGTTGGGGTGGGGCCAACGTCCTGACTTTC.

This clonotype was picked up a small number of times. The V call is TRBV2, the J call TRBJ2-1, with 10 bases identical to TRBD2. After removal of 6 bases from V and 6 bases from J, the junction contained 14 bases not matched to a gene. The CDR3 extends over 17 amino acids. Germline V gene data show CDR1 as SNHLY and CDR2 as FYNNEI. The CDR3: CASRFSESGGALNEQFF. As DNA, the CDR3 is TGTGCCAGCAGATTTTCCGAGAGCGGGGGGGCGCTCAATGAGCAGTTCTTC.

There are many counts of this clonotype. The chain is built from TRBV28 and TRBJ2-3; 9 bases align to TRBD1. Germline values: CDR1 MDHEN, CDR2 SYDVKM. Germline trimming cut 0 bases from V and 3 bases from J; bases unmatched to any gene: 4. The CDR3 length is 16 residues. CDR3 amino acids: CASSLWDRGATDTQYF. The CDR3 bases are TGTGCCAGCAGTTTATGGGACAGGGGAGCAACAGATACGCAGTATTTT.